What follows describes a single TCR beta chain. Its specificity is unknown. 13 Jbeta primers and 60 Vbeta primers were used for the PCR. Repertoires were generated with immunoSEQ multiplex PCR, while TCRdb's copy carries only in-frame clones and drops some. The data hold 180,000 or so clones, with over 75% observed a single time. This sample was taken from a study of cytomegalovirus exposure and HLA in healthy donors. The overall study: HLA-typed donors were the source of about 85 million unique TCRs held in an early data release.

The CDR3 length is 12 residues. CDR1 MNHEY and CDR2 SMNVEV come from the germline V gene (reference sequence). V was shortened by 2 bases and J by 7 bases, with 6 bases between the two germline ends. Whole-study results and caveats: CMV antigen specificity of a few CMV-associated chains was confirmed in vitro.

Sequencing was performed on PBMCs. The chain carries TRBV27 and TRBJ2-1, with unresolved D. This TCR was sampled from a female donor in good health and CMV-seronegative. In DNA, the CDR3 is TGTGCCAGCAGTTTAAGCCGGAATGAGCAGTTCTTC. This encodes CASSLSRNEQFF.